The source of this T cell receptor beta chain is a study of cytomegalovirus exposure and HLA in healthy donors. Findings and caveats of the study: As a later analysis revealed, most CMV-associated TCR beta chains appeared HLA-restricted. Most TCR sequences were seen very rarely across donors, but some public TCRs occurred in many.

This CDR3 is built from 15 residues. From germline, CDR1 is MNHEY and CDR2 SVGAGI. V was pared by 8 bases and J by 5 bases, with 9 bases of the junction left unmatched. In its sample, this clone was seen once. What it binds is not known. Use of 60 Vbeta and 13 Jbeta primers characterized the PCR. Only in-frame clones appear in the TCRdb table, and some are missing; sequencing was by immunoSEQ multiplex PCR. The sample includes 64,000 or so clones, roughly 67% of them seen just once. This chain connects TRBV6-5 to TRBJ2-5; 12 bases fit TRBD2. Material: PBMCs. The receptor was isolated from a man aged 35 to 55 in good health and CMV-seropositive. The CDR3 nucleotides read TGTGCCAGCGGGCTAGCGGGAGGGCCGGGGGAGACCCAGTACTTC. This codes for CASGLAGGPGETQYF.